This TCR beta chain appears in the sequencing data of a study of T cell responses to AZD1222 COVID-19 vaccine. Profiling relied on immunoSEQ multiplex PCR, and the TCRdb table lists in-frame clones only, not all of them. The sample has roughly 110,000 clones, 90% seen once. Trimming took off 1 base at V and 6 bases at J, with 17 bases between the two ends. This CDR3 comprises 16 residues. The germline CDR1 and CDR2 sequences are SGHNT and YYREEE (reference sequence). Findings of the study overall: Without day 14 samples, only post-peak T cell repertoires were studied.

With respect to this clone: The target antigen is unknown.

The source of this sequence is an adult who received the AZD1222 COVID-19 vaccine. The sequencing used peripheral blood, collected 28 days after the second AZD1222 dose. This sequence joins TRBV5-4 and TRBJ1-5; possible D gene TRBD1, 6 bases. The CDR3 nucleotides read TGTGCCAGCAGCTTGTTTTCACAGGGTAGATCTCAGCCCCAGCATTTT. Amino acids: CASSLFSQGRSQPQHF.